This T cell receptor (beta chain) was retrieved from a study of T-cell reconstitution after alpha-beta-depleted transplantation in children. This clonotype showed up many times. The TCRbeta library incorporated unique molecular identifiers. TCRdb passed the PCR reads through MiXCR, listing each CDR3 protein once. The top ten hold approximately 3.8% of the sample, which has about 400,000 distinct CDR3 sequences, 20% seen once. The CDR3 extends over 16 amino acids. CDR1 and CDR2 (germline): SGHRS, YFSETQ. Trimming shortened V by 0 bases and J by 0 bases, and 11 bases separated the two germline ends. This clonotype was sampled from a human donor who donated a stem cell graft to a child with acute myeloid leukemia. The chain is built from TRBV5-1 and TRBJ2-3; D is undetermined. Sequenced material: PBMCs from the stem cell graft donor, taken from the stem cell graft. The CDR3 DNA sequence: TGCGCCAGCAGCTTGGCGGCCAGACACAGCACAGATACGCAGTATTTT. Protein sequence: CASSLAARHSTDTQYF.